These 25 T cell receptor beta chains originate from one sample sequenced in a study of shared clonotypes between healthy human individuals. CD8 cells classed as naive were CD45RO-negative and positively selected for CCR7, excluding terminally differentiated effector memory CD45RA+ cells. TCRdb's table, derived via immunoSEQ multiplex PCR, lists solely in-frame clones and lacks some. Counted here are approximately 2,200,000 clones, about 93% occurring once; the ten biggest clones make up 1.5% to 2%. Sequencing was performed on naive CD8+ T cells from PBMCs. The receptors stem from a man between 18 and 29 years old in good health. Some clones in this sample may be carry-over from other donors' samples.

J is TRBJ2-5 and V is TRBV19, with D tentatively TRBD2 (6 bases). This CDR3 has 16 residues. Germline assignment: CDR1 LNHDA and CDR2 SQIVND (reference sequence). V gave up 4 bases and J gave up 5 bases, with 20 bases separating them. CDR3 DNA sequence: TGTGCCAGTAGTACCCAACCGGGACTGGCTTACGAGACCCAGTACTTC. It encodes CASSTQPGLAYETQYF.

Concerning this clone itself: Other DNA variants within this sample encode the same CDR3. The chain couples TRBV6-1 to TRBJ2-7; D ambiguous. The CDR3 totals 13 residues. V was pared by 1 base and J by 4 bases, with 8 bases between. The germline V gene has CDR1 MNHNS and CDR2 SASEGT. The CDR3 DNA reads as TGTGCCAGCAGTGAAGGTTGGCCGTACGAGCAGTACTTC. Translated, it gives CASSEGWPYEQYF.

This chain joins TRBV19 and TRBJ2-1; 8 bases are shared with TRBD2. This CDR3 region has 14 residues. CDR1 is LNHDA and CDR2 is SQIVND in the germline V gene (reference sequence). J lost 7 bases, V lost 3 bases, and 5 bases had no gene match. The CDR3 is CASSMGTSTNEQFF. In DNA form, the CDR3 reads TGTGCCAGTAGTATGGGGACTAGTACGAATGAGCAGTTCTTC.

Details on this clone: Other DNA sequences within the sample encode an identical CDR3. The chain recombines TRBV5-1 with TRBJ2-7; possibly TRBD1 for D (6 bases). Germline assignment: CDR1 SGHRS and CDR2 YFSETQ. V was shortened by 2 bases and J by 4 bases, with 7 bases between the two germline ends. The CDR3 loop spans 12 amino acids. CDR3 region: CASSLTGYEQYF. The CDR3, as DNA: TGCGCCAGCAGCTTAACAGGGTACGAGCAGTACTTC.

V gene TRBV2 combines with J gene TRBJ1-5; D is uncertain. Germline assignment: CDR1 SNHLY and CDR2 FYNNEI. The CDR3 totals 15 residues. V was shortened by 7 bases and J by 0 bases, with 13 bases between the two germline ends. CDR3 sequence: CASMMSVYSNQPQHF. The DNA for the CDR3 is TGTGCCAGCATGATGAGTGTGTATAGCAATCAGCCCCAGCATTTT.

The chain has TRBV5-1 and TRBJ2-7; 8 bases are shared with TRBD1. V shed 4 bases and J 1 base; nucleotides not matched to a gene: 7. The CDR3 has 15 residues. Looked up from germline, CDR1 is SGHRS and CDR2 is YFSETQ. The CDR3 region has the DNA TGCGCCAGCAGCCCCTGGGACAGGTTGTCCTACGAGCAGTACTTC. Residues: CASSPWDRLSYEQYF.

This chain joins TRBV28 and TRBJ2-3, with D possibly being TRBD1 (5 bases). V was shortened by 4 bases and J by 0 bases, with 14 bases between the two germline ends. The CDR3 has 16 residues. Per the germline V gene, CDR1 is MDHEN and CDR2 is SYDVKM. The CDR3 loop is CASSSPGDSSTDTQYF. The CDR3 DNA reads TGTGCCAGCAGTTCCCCCGGTGACAGTAGCACAGATACGCAGTATTTT. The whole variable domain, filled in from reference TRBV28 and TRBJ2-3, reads DVKVTQSSRYLVKRTGEKVFLECVQDMDHENMFWYRQDPGLGLRLIYFSYDVKMKEKGDIPEGYSVSREKKERFSLILESASTNQTSMYLCASSSPGDSSTDTQYFGPGTRLTVL.

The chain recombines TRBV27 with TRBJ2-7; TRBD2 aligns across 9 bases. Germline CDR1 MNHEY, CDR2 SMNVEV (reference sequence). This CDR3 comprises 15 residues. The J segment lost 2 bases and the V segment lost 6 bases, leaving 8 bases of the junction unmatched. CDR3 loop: CASSPPSGRPYEQYF. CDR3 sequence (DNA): TGTGCCAGCAGCCCCCCCAGCGGGAGGCCCTACGAGCAGTACTTC.

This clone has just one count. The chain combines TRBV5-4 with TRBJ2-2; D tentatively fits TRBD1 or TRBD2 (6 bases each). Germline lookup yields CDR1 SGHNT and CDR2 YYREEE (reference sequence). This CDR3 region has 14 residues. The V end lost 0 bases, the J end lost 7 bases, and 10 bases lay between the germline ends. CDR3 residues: CASSLDREVGELFF. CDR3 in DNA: TGTGCCAGCAGCTTGGACAGGGAGGTCGGGGAGCTGTTTTTT.

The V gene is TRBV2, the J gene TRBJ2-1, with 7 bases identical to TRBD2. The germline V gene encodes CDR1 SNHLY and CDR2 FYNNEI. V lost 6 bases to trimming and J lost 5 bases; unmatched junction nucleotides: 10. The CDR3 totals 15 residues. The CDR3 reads CASSVSPLADNEQFF. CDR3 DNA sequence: TGTGCCAGCAGCGTTAGCCCCCTAGCGGACAATGAGCAGTTCTTC.

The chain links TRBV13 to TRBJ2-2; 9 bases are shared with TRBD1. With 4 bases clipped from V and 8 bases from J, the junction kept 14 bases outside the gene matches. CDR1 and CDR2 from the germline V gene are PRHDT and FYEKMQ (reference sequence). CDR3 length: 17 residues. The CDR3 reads CASSSPGQGLKRGELFF. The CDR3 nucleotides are TGTGCCAGCAGCTCTCCGGGACAGGGTTTGAAAAGGGGGGAGCTGTTTTTT.

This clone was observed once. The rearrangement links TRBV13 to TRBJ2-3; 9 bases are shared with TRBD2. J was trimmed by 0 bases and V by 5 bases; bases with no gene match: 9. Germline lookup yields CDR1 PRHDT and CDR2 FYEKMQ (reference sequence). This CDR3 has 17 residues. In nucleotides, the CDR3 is TGTGCCAGCAGCCTCCCTACTAGCGGGCTTAGCACAGATACGCAGTATTTT. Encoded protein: CASSLPTSGLSTDTQYF.

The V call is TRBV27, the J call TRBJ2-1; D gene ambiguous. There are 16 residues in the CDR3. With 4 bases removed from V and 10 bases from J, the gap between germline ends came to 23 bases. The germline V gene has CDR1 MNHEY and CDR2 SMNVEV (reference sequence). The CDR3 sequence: CASSYGVQAPSGEQFF. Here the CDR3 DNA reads TGTGCCAGCAGTTATGGGGTGCAGGCCCCCTCCGGGGAGCAGTTCTTC.

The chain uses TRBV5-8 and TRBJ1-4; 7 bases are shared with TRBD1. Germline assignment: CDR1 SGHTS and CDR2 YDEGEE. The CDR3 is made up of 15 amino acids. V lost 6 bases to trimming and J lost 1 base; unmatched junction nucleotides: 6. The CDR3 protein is CASMTGTLTNEKLFF. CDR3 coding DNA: TGTGCCAGCATGACAGGGACTTTAACTAATGAAAAACTGTTTTTT.

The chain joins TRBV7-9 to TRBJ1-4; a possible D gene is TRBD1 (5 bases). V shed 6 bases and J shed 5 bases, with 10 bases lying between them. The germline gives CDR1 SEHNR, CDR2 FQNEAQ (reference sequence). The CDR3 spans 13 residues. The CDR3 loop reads CASRPGTNEKLFF. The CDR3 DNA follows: TGTGCCAGCAGACCAGGGACCAATGAAAAACTGTTTTTT.

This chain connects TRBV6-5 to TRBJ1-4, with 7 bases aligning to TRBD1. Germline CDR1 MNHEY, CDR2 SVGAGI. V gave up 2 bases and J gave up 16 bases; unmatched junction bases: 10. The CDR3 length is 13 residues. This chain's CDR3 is CASSYGGTGEQFF. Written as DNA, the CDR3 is TGTGCCAGCAGTTACGGGGGAACAGGGGAGCAGTTTTTT.

CDR3 DNA: TGTGCCAGTAGCGCCAGGGCTCAGCCCCAGCATTTT. This sequence encodes CASSARAQPQHF. The V and J genes are TRBV19 and TRBJ1-5, with D perhaps matching TRBD1 (5 bases). The CDR3 has 12 residues. Germline V gene sequence: CDR1 LNHDA, CDR2 SQIVND (reference sequence). The germline V and J ends were trimmed by 6 bases and 6 bases, with 9 bases remaining between them. Drawing the rest from reference TRBV19 and TRBJ1-5, the complete variable domain is DGGITQSPKYLFRKEGQNVTLSCEQNLNHDAMYWYRQDPGQGLRLIYYSQIVNDFQKGDIAEGYSVSREKKESFPLTVTSAQKNPTAFYLCASSARAQPQHFGDGTRLSIL.

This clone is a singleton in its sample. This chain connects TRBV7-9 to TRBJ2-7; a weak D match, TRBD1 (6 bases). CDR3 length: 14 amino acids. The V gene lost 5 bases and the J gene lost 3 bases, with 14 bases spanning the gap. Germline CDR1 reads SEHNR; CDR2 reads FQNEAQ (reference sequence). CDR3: CASSPRDNLYEQYF. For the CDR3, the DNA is TGTGCCAGCAGCCCCCGGGACAACCTCTACGAGCAGTACTTC.

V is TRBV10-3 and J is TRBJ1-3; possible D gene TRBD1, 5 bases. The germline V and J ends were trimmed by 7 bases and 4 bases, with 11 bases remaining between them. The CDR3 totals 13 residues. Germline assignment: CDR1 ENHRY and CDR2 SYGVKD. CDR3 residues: CAINPGAGNTIYF. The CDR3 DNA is TGTGCCATCAACCCCGGGGCCGGAAACACCATATATTTT.

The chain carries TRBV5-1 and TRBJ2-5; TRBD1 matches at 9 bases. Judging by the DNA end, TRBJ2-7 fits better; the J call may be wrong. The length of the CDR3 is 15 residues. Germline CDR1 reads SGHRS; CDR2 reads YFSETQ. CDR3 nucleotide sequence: TGCGCCAGCAGCTTGGCCGGGACAGGGATCTACGAGCAGTACTTC. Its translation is CASSLAGTGIYEQYF.

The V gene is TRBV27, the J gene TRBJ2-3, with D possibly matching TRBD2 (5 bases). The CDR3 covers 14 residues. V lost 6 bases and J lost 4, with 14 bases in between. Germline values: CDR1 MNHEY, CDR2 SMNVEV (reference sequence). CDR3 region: CASSPGTRADTQYF. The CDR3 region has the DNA TGTGCCAGCAGCCCAGGTACTAGAGCAGATACGCAGTATTTT.

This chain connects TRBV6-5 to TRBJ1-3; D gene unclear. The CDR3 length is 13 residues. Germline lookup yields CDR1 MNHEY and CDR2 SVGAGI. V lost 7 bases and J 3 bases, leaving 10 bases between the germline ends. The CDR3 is CASNDGVGNTIYF. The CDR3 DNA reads TGTGCCAGCAACGACGGAGTTGGAAACACCATATATTTT.

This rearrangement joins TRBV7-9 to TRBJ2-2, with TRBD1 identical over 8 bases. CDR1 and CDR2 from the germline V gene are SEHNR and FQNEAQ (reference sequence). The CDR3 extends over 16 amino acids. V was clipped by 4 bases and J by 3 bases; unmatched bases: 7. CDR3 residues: CASSSRQGADTGELFF. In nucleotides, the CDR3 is TGTGCCAGCAGCTCTAGGCAGGGGGCGGACACCGGGGAGCTGTTTTTT.

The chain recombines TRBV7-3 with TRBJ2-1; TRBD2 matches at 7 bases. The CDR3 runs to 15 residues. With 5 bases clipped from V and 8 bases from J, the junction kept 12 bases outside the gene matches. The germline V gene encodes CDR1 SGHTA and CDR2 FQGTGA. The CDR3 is CASSPKRGGVDEQFF. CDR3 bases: TGTGCCAGCAGCCCGAAGCGGGGTGGGGTCGATGAGCAGTTCTTC.

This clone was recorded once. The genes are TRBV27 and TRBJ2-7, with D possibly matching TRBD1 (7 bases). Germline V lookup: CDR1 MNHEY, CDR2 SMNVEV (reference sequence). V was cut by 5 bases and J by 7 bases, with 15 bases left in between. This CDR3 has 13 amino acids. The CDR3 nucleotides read TGTGCCAGCAGTCAAGGGGGCGCGGGGGAGCAGTACTTC. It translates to CASSQGGAGEQYF.